The 16 T cell receptor beta chains below all came from one sample that was sequenced in a study of cytomegalovirus exposure and HLA in healthy donors. 60 Vbeta and 13 Jbeta primers were used in PCR. Sequenced by immunoSEQ multiplex PCR; TCRdb stores in-frame clones only, minus some. The profile shows roughly 180,000 clones, 65% to 90% of them singletons. Material for sequencing was PBMCs. The origin of the receptors is a girl aged 2 to 9 in good health and CMV-seropositive.

The V call is TRBV28, the J call TRBJ1-2; 11 bases align to TRBD1. V gave up 9 bases and J gave up 6 bases; unmatched junction bases: 6. Germline assignment: CDR1 MDHEN and CDR2 SYDVKM. This CDR3 region has 13 residues. As DNA, the CDR3 is TGTGCCAGTATGGACAGGGGGCGAGATGGCTACACCTTC. Amino acids: CASMDRGRDGYTF.

The genes are TRBV9 and TRBJ2-1, with a possible D match to TRBD1 (6 bases). The germline V gene encodes CDR1 SGDLS and CDR2 YYNGEE. V dropped 3 bases and J dropped 9 bases, with 16 bases sitting between them. The length of the CDR3 is 14 residues. CDR3 bases: TGTGCCAGCAGCGCCGGACTGGGGGCCGGTGAGCAGTTCTTC. It specifies CASSAGLGAGEQFF.

This clone has more than one count but fewer than ten. V gene TRBV7-6 combines with J gene TRBJ1-1; D may be TRBD1 (5 bases). This CDR3 is built from 14 residues. In germline, CDR1 is SGHVS, CDR2 FNYEAQ. Trimming removed 4 bases from V and 2 bases from J, with 11 bases in between. This CDR3 reads CASSSDILNTEAFF. The DNA for the CDR3 is TGTGCCAGCAGCTCGGACATCTTAAACACTGAAGCTTTCTTT.

CDR3 loop: CASTSSTGMDTQYF. The CDR3 bases are TGTGCCAGCACTAGCAGCACAGGGATGGATACGCAGTATTTT. V usage is TRBV6-5 and J usage is TRBJ2-3; possibly TRBD1 for D (6 bases). Trimming removed 7 bases from V and 6 bases from J, with 17 bases in between. CDR1 and CDR2 (germline): MNHEY, SVGAGI. The CDR3 is made up of 14 amino acids.

The chain combines TRBV11-2 with TRBJ2-1; 8 bases fit TRBD2. V was clipped by 3 bases and J by 8 bases; unmatched bases: 6. The length of the CDR3 is 14 residues. The germline gives CDR1 SGHAT, CDR2 FQNNGV. CDR3: CASSFTGGFDEQFF. The CDR3 nucleotides are TGTGCCAGCAGCTTCACGGGGGGGTTCGATGAGCAGTTCTTC.

This chain connects TRBV30 to TRBJ1-2, with TRBD1 matching over 9 bases. The CDR3 totals 14 residues. Germline V gene data show CDR1 as GTSNPN and CDR2 as SVGIG (reference sequence). Trimming took 7 bases from V and 3 from J; bases not matched to a gene: 9. This chain's CDR3 is CALNEDRGYYGYTF. As DNA, the CDR3 is TGTGCCTTGAACGAGGACAGGGGTTACTATGGCTACACCTTC.

The sample holds a few counts of this clone. The chain combines TRBV30 with TRBJ1-1; D not resolved. The ends were cut back, 3 bases at V and 3 bases at J, with 14 bases in the middle. Per the germline V gene, CDR1 is GTSNPN and CDR2 is SVGIG (reference sequence). The CDR3 covers 14 residues. Here the CDR3 reads CAWRTLKGDTEAFF. CDR3 DNA sequence: TGTGCCTGGAGGACCCTAAAGGGAGACACTGAAGCTTTCTTT.

The CDR3 loop is CASSPGQADYEQYF. The CDR3 nucleotides read TGCGCCAGCAGCCCGGGACAGGCCGACTACGAGCAGTACTTC. This chain joins TRBV5-1 and TRBJ2-7; TRBD1 matches at 8 bases. CDR3 length: 14 residues. The V gene end was trimmed by 4 bases and the J gene end by 3 bases; junction bases not matched to a gene: 6. Germline CDR1 and CDR2: SGHRS and YFSETQ.

This clone was seen only a few times. The chain carries TRBV15 and TRBJ2-1; D is possibly TRBD2 (6 bases). V lost 0 bases and J 12 bases, leaving 18 bases between the germline ends. This CDR3 comprises 15 residues. The germline V gene has CDR1 LNHNV and CDR2 YYDKDF (reference sequence). The CDR3 DNA is TGTGCCACCAGCAGAGATTCTGAGACGACTAGGAGGCAGTTCTTC. Amino acid sequence: CATSRDSETTRRQFF.

The rearrangement uses TRBV2 and TRBJ1-4; tentatively, D is TRBD1 (6 bases). Trimming removed 6 bases at V and 4 bases at J, with 6 bases between. The germline CDR1 and CDR2 sequences are SNHLY and FYNNEI. The CDR3 spans 12 residues. The CDR3 coding sequence is TGTGCCAGCAGGGACAGTAATGAAAAACTGTTTTTT. This translates into CASRDSNEKLFF.

The gene calls are TRBV10-3 and TRBJ1-1, with D unclear. V was clipped by 6 bases and J by 0 bases, with 14 bases between them. Germline V gene lookup returns CDR1 ENHRY and CDR2 SYGVKD. The CDR3 spans 15 residues. DNA of the CDR3: TGTGCCATCAGCGAGGGAGGAGGATTGAACACTGAAGCTTTCTTT. Translation gives CAISEGGGLNTEAFF.

V and J are TRBV5-1 and TRBJ2-5, with D perhaps TRBD1 (5 bases). Looked up from germline, CDR1 is SGHRS and CDR2 is YFSETQ. Trimming cost V 5 bases and J 4 bases, with 9 bases left between them. CDR3 length equals 12 residues. The CDR3 protein is CASRGQGETQYF. The CDR3 coding sequence is TGCGCCAGCAGGGGGCAGGGAGAGACCCAGTACTTC. Based on the CDR3 plus reference TRBV5-1 and TRBJ2-5, the full variable domain is KAGVTQTPRYLIKTRGQQVTLSCSPISGHRSVSWYQQTPGQGLQFLFEYFSETQRNKGNFPGRFSGRQFSNSRSEMNVSTLELGDSALYLCASRGQGETQYFGPGTRLLVL.

This clone has just a few counts. The gene calls are TRBV2 and TRBJ1-3, with TRBD1 as a possible D gene (5 bases). The CDR3 consists of 18 residues. V was cut by 5 bases and J by 4 bases, with 24 bases left in between. CDR1 and CDR2 from the germline V gene are SNHLY and FYNNEI. CDR3 bases: TGTGCCAGCAGTCCCCGTCGTCTAACGCGGGGACCGGGAAACACCATATATTTT. Its translation is CASSPRRLTRGPGNTIYF.

This clone was detected once. CDR3 bases: TGTGCCAGCAGTTCCCGGACAGGGGCTGGAAACACCATATATTTT. As protein: CASSSRTGAGNTIYF. The chain uses TRBV2 and TRBJ1-3, with 9 bases identical to TRBD1. V lost 5 bases and J lost 2; bases outside the gene matches: 4. The CDR3 loop spans 15 amino acids. Germline CDR1 reads SNHLY; CDR2 reads FYNNEI.

J is TRBJ2-5 and V is TRBV5-1; TRBD1 matches at 8 bases. The length of the CDR3 is 14 residues. Trimming at V came to 4 bases and at J to 5 bases, leaving 7 bases not matched to a gene. Germline V gene lookup returns CDR1 SGHRS and CDR2 YFSETQ. CDR3 sequence (DNA): TGCGCCAGCAGCCGAAGGACAGGGCGGGAGACCCAGTACTTC. Its translation is CASSRRTGRETQYF.

J is TRBJ1-1 and V is TRBV5-4, with D maybe TRBD1 (5 bases). The V and J ends lost 1 base and 7 bases respectively, with 8 bases between them. The CDR3 length is 12 residues. Looked up from germline, CDR1 is SGHNT and CDR2 is YYREEE (reference sequence). Here the CDR3 reads CASSLRGYEAFF. The CDR3, as DNA: TGTGCCAGCAGCTTGAGGGGATATGAAGCTTTCTTT.